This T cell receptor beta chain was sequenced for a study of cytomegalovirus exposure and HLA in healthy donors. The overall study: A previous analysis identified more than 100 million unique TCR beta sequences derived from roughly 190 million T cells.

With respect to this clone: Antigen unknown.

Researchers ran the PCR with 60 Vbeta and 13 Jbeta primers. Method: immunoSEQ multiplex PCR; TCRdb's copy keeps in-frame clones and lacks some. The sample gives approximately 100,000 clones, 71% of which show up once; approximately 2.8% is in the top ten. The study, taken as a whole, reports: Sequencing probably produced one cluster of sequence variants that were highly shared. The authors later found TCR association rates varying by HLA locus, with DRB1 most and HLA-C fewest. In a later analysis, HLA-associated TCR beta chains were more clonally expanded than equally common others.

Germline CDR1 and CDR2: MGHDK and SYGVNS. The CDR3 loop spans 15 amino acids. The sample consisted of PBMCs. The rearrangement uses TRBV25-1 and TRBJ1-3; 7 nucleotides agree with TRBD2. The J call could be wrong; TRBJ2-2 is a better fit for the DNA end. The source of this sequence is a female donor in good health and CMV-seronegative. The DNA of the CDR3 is TGTGCCAGCAGGGGGAGGGGCATCCTGGGCGGGGAGCTGTTTTTT. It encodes CASRGRGILGGELFF.